A single sample gave rise to the 26 T cell receptor beta chains below, sequenced in a study of T-cell reconstitution after alpha-beta-depleted transplantation in children. Preparation of the TCRbeta library was carried out with unique molecular identifiers. TCRdb processed the PCR reads anew with MiXCR; each CDR3 protein has one entry. The repertoire includes hundreds of thousands of distinct CDR3 sequences, approximately 12% of them detected once, and approximately 5.4% sits in the top ten. The input for sequencing was PBMCs from the stem cell graft donor, taken from the stem cell graft. These receptors all stem from a human donor who donated a stem cell graft to a child with combined immunodeficiency.

CDR3 amino acids: CSARDPTLQGLLSETQYF. DNA for the CDR3: TGCAGTGCTAGAGACCCGACCTTACAAGGACTCCTCTCAGAGACCCAGTACTTC. The chain carries TRBV20-1 and TRBJ2-5, with D tentatively TRBD2 (5 bases). The CDR3 extends over 18 amino acids. The V and J ends lost 0 bases and 4 bases respectively, with 24 bases between them. Per the germline V gene, CDR1 is DFQATT and CDR2 is SNEGSKA (reference sequence).

This clonotype was detected ten times or more. The rearrangement joins TRBV10-3 to TRBJ2-1; D possibly matches TRBD1 or TRBD2 (6 bases each). Germline-derived CDR1 and CDR2 are ENHRY and SYGVKD. V shed 3 bases and J shed 10 bases, with 19 bases lying between them. The CDR3 totals 15 residues. In nucleotides, the CDR3 is TGTGCCATCAGTGACGCGACAGGCGGGATGGACGAGCAGTTCTTC. Residues: CAISDATGGMDEQFF.

This clonotype was recorded many times. The chain combines TRBV9 with TRBJ2-7, with TRBD2 identical over 7 bases. V was pared by 3 bases and J by 3 bases, with 15 bases of the junction left unmatched. CDR1 SGDLS and CDR2 YYNGEE come from the germline V gene. There are 17 residues in the CDR3. The CDR3 sequence: CASSAGLPGGSGYEQYF. The DNA of the CDR3 is TGTGCCAGCAGCGCCGGTCTGCCCGGGGGGAGCGGCTACGAGCAGTACTTC.

The rearrangement uses TRBV7-9 and TRBJ2-1, with D possibly being TRBD1 or TRBD2 (6 bases each). The CDR3 runs to 15 residues. Trimming shortened V by 0 bases and J by 5 bases, and 11 bases separated the two germline ends. The V gene's germline CDR1 is SEHNR and CDR2 FQNEAQ (reference sequence). The CDR3 DNA follows: TGTGCCAGCAGCTTAGCGGGGGGCCTTCACAATGAGCAGTTCTTC. It codes for CASSLAGGLHNEQFF.

The gene calls are TRBV4-3 and TRBJ1-6, with D unclear. Germline assignment: CDR1 LGHNA and CDR2 YSLEER. V lost 1 base, J lost 3 bases, and 10 bases lay in between. This CDR3 is 16 amino acids long. The CDR3, as DNA: TGCGCCAGCAGCCAAGGGTATATGAACTATAATTCACCCCTCCACTTT. It codes for CASSQGYMNYNSPLHF.

The chain employs TRBV27 and TRBJ1-1; D may be TRBD1 (5 bases). Trimming stripped 5 bases from V and 4 bases from J, with 14 bases between. The CDR3 length is 14 residues. Germline V gene lookup returns CDR1 MNHEY and CDR2 SMNVEV (reference sequence). The CDR3 reads CASSPGPWGTEAFF. The CDR3 DNA is TGTGCCAGCAGTCCGGGACCCTGGGGCACTGAAGCTTTCTTT.

At least ten counts were recorded for this clonotype. The chain links TRBV6-1 to TRBJ2-3, with 8 positions matching TRBD1. With 8 bases clipped from V and 2 bases from J, the junction kept 3 bases outside the gene matches. Germline CDR1 is MNHNS and CDR2 is SASEGT. The length of the CDR3 is 13 residues. The CDR3 is CASGQGFTDTQYF. The CDR3 region has the DNA TGTGCCAGCGGACAGGGCTTCACAGATACGCAGTATTTT.

This clonotype showed up just a few times. The chain couples TRBV29-1 to TRBJ1-2, with D unclear. Germline lookup yields CDR1 SQVTM and CDR2 ANQGSEA. The CDR3 is 11 amino acids. V lost 6 bases to trimming and J lost 4 bases, with 9 bases between them. The CDR3 loop is CSVGGGYGYTF. The CDR3 nucleotides are TGCAGCGTGGGAGGTGGCTATGGCTACACCTTC. The whole variable domain, filled in from reference TRBV29-1 and TRBJ1-2, reads SAVISQKPSRDICQRGTSLTIQCQVDSQVTMMFWYRQQPGQSLTLIATANQGSEATYESGFVIDKFPISRPNLTFSTLTVSNMSPEDSSIYLCSVGGGYGYTFGSGTRLTVV.

Ten or more counts support this clonotype. V usage is TRBV25-1 and J usage is TRBJ1-1; weak D call: TRBD1 (5 bases). The germline V gene encodes CDR1 MGHDK and CDR2 SYGVNS. The CDR3 has 15 residues. V lost 1 base to trimming and J lost 4 bases, with 13 bases between them. As DNA, the CDR3 is TGTGCCAGCAGTGAATTTCAGGGAGTGAGCACTGAAGCTTTCTTT. This encodes CASSEFQGVSTEAFF.

The rearrangement links TRBV20-1 to TRBJ2-3; 10 nucleotides align to TRBD2. The CDR3 sequence is 16 residues long. Germline values: CDR1 DFQATT, CDR2 SNEGSKA (reference sequence). V shed 5 bases and J 2 bases; nucleotides not matched to a gene: 10. CDR3: CSARPGLAPPTDTQYF. CDR3 DNA: TGCAGTGCTCGCCCGGGACTAGCGCCCCCCACAGATACGCAGTATTTT.

This clonotype was seen a handful of times. The V call is TRBV27, the J call TRBJ2-2; 10 nucleotides match TRBD2. The CDR3 totals 17 residues. J lost 5 bases, V lost 5 bases, and 11 bases had no gene match. CDR1 and CDR2 (germline): MNHEY, SMNVEV (reference sequence). CDR3 in DNA: TGTGCCAGCAGTCCAGAGAGCGGGAGGGCCATTACCGGGGAGCTGTTTTTT. Residues: CASSPESGRAITGELFF.

This clonotype appeared many times. The chain carries TRBV5-5 and TRBJ2-7; 9 nucleotides align to TRBD1. Trimming took 4 bases from V and 7 from J; bases not matched to a gene: 15. The CDR3 runs 16 residues. Germline V gene sequence: CDR1 SGHKS, CDR2 YYEKEE (reference sequence). The CDR3, as DNA: TGTGCCAGCAGCCAAAACCGGGACAGGGTTTCGGGGGAGCAGTACTTC. Its translation is CASSQNRDRVSGEQYF.

The chain carries TRBV7-8 and TRBJ2-1, with D tentatively TRBD2 (6 bases). Germline V gene data show CDR1 as SGHVS and CDR2 as FQNEAQ. CDR3 size: 12 residues. Trimming shortened V by 8 bases and J by 7 bases, and 12 bases separated the two germline ends. CDR3 nucleotide sequence: TGTGCCAGCCGGCCCCGGGGGAATGAGCAGTTCTTC. Translating gives CASRPRGNEQFF.

This clonotype was picked up many times. The CDR3, as DNA: TGTGCCTGGACACCAGGGCTTTATCGGGAGCAGTACTTC. The encoded protein is CAWTPGLYREQYF. This chain connects TRBV30 to TRBJ2-7; a weak D match, TRBD1 (5 bases). CDR3 size: 13 residues. Germline lookup yields CDR1 GTSNPN and CDR2 SVGIG (reference sequence). V was shortened by 4 bases and J by 7 bases, with 17 bases between the two germline ends. Supplemented by reference TRBV30 and TRBJ2-7, the full variable domain reads SQTIHQWPATLVQPVGSPLSLECTVEGTSNPNLYWYRQAAGRGLQLLFYSVGIGQISSEVPQNLSASRPQDRQFILSSKKLLLSDSGFYLCAWTPGLYREQYFGPGTRLTVT.

A few counts support this clonotype. This rearrangement joins TRBV29-1 to TRBJ2-1; 15 bases are a match to TRBD2. Looked up from germline, CDR1 is SQVTM and CDR2 is ANQGSEA. This CDR3 comprises 15 residues. V gave up 4 bases and J gave up 6 bases; unmatched junction bases: 4. This CDR3 is CSVGGGLAGGNEQFF. CDR3 nucleotides: TGCAGCGTTGGGGGGGGACTAGCGGGAGGCAATGAGCAGTTCTTC.

The chain couples TRBV24-1 to TRBJ2-3; D ambiguous. The germline CDR1 and CDR2 sequences are KGHDR and SFDVKD. Trimming stripped 3 bases from V and 3 bases from J, with 6 bases between. The CDR3 is made up of 13 amino acids. The CDR3 region is CATSDLRTDTQYF. The CDR3 DNA reads as TGTGCCACCAGTGATCTAAGGACAGATACGCAGTATTTT.

The V gene is TRBV5-1, the J gene TRBJ2-1, with D possibly matching TRBD2 (5 bases). There are 17 residues in the CDR3. V gave up 4 bases and J gave up 6 bases, with 23 bases separating them. The V gene's germline CDR1 is SGHRS and CDR2 YFSETQ. Here the CDR3 DNA reads TGCGCCAGCAGCCAATACTACACCATCGGACTGGTCAATGAGCAGTTCTTC. Its protein is CASSQYYTIGLVNEQFF. Looking up the rest from reference TRBV5-1 and TRBJ2-1 gives the full variable domain: KAGVTQTPRYLIKTRGQQVTLSCSPISGHRSVSWYQQTPGQGLQFLFEYFSETQRNKGNFPGRFSGRQFSNSRSEMNVSTLELGDSALYLCASSQYYTIGLVNEQFFGPGTRLTVL.

The gene calls are TRBV12-3 or TRBV12-4 and TRBJ2-2; D not certain. Trimming cost V 5 bases and J 1 base, with 5 bases left between them. This CDR3 has 13 residues. CDR3 sequence: CASSIMNTGELFF. The CDR3, as DNA: TGTGCCAGCAGTATAATGAACACCGGGGAGCTGTTTTTT.

In this sample, this clonotype turned up many times. The chain joins TRBV12-3 or TRBV12-4 to TRBJ2-1, with 11 bases matching TRBD2. Losses at the gene ends were 7 bases for V and 7 bases for J; bases not matched to a gene: 6. This CDR3 has 14 amino acids. The CDR3 DNA sequence: TGTGCCAGCAACGTAGCGGGAGGGGGGAATGAGCAGTTCTTC. Its protein is CASNVAGGGNEQFF.

Ten or more counts support this clonotype. The J gene is TRBJ2-2, the V gene TRBV12-3 or TRBV12-4; D may correspond to TRBD1 or TRBD2 (5 bases each). The CDR3 length is 15 residues. Trimming removed 0 bases at V and 5 bases at J, with 10 bases between. CDR3 nucleotides: TGTGCCAGCAGTTTAGCTTGGGGACGGACCGGGGAGCTGTTTTTT. This codes for CASSLAWGRTGELFF.

The gene calls are TRBV7-9 and TRBJ2-1, with 12 bases that match TRBD2. The germline V gene encodes CDR1 SEHNR and CDR2 FQNEAQ (reference sequence). The V segment lost 3 bases and the J segment 6 bases; nucleotides outside the gene matches: 6. This CDR3 comprises 16 residues. Here the CDR3 reads CASSLGTSGRFNEQFF. In DNA, the CDR3 is TGTGCCAGCAGCTTGGGCACTAGCGGGAGGTTCAATGAGCAGTTCTTC. The full variable domain, with the rest looked up from reference TRBV7-9 and TRBJ2-1, is DTGVSQNPRHKITKRGQNVTFRCDPISEHNRLYWYRQTLGQGPEFLTYFQNEAQLEKSRLLSDRFSAERPKGSFSTLEIQRTEQGDSAMYLCASSLGTSGRFNEQFFGPGTRLTVL.

This clonotype was detected ten times or more. The genes are TRBV12-3 or TRBV12-4 and TRBJ2-1; the D is unclear. The ends were cut back, 5 bases at V and 5 bases at J, with 7 bases in the middle. The CDR3 spans 12 residues. The CDR3 is CASSIFNNEQFF. In DNA form, the CDR3 reads TGTGCCAGCAGTATCTTTAACAATGAGCAGTTCTTC.

The rearrangement links TRBV5-5 to TRBJ2-1; the match to TRBD1 covers 10 bases. V shed 3 bases and J 7 bases; nucleotides not matched to a gene: 4. Germline V lookup: CDR1 SGHKS, CDR2 YYEKEE (reference sequence). CDR3 length equals 14 residues. The CDR3: CASSWGTGDNEQFF. The CDR3 nucleotides read TGTGCCAGCAGCTGGGGGACAGGGGATAATGAGCAGTTCTTC.

This clonotype was found a few times. This chain uses TRBV12-3 or TRBV12-4 with TRBJ2-1; maybe TRBD2 (5 bases). The CDR3 runs 15 residues. With 6 bases removed from V and 4 bases from J, the gap between germline ends came to 16 bases. In DNA form, the CDR3 reads TGTGCCAGCAGCCATCTCCGGGGAAGTTACAATGAGCAGTTCTTC. It encodes CASSHLRGSYNEQFF.

This clonotype has at least ten counts. This sequence joins TRBV12-3 or TRBV12-4 and TRBJ1-2, with 8 positions matching TRBD1. There are 13 residues in the CDR3. V trimming: 6 bases; J trimming: 8 bases; junction bases outside the gene matches: 8. The chain's CDR3 is CASSPDRGGGYTF. The CDR3 DNA reads as TGTGCCAGCAGCCCCGACAGGGGAGGAGGCTACACCTTC.

This clonotype was counted many times. This sequence joins TRBV5-8 and TRBJ2-7; no reliable D call. The V gene lost 1 base and the J gene lost 0 bases, with 11 bases spanning the gap. This CDR3 has 15 amino acids. The germline V gene encodes CDR1 SGHTS and CDR2 YDEGEE. CDR3 amino acids: CASSLWNDRSYEQYF. Here the CDR3 DNA reads TGTGCCAGCAGCTTGTGGAACGACCGCTCCTACGAGCAGTACTTC.